These 2 T cell receptor beta chains share one sample of origin, sequenced in a study of cytomegalovirus exposure and HLA in healthy donors. It was with 60 Vbeta and 13 Jbeta primers that the PCR ran. Clones were sequenced by immunoSEQ multiplex PCR, and TCRdb holds only the in-frame ones, with some missing. The table lists 90,000 to 120,000 clones, roughly 76% of them singletons. Sequencing was carried out using PBMCs. The receptors shown here come from a man between 18 and 29 years old in good health and CMV-seronegative.

The rearrangement links TRBV19 to TRBJ2-1; 12 nucleotides align to TRBD1. Trimming cost V 6 bases and J 3 bases; bases outside gene matches: 9. The CDR3 is 17 residues long. CDR1 and CDR2 (germline): LNHDA, SQIVND (reference sequence). In DNA, the CDR3 is TGTGCCAGTAGCAAACGGGGACAGGGGGCGCGCTACAATGAGCAGTTCTTC. Amino acids: CASSKRGQGARYNEQFF.

This clone was seen only a few times. This chain connects TRBV5-1 to TRBJ1-5; 7 nucleotides agree with TRBD1. The CDR3 length is 16 residues. The germline CDR1 and CDR2 sequences are SGHRS and YFSETQ. The V segment lost 4 bases and the J segment 0 bases; nucleotides outside the gene matches: 7. CDR3 region: CASSPGQANSNQPQHF. The DNA of the CDR3 is TGCGCCAGCAGCCCCGGACAGGCGAATAGCAATCAGCCCCAGCATTTT.